This entry lists 9 T cell receptor beta chains sequenced from one sample in a study of vaccination and CD4 T cells after COVID-19. Cultured CD4+ T cell DNA was sequenced using the Oncomine TCR Beta short-read assay. In TCRdb, the PCR reads were re-called with MiXCR into one record per CDR3 protein. The data contain about 17,000 distinct CDR3 sequences, roughly 45% of them singletons. No cognate antigen is known for these TCRs. The sample's treatment: roughly 10-day PBMC culture with coronavirus spike peptide pools or control peptides (ViraFEST assay). This sample comprised CD4+ T cells from blood, cultured in vitro, obtained before SARS-CoV-2 vaccination. The receptors originated from a human donor who had recovered from COVID-19.

This chain links TRBV19 with TRBJ1-5, with 11 bases aligning to TRBD1. V was pared by 4 bases and J by 2 bases, with 4 bases of the junction left unmatched. This CDR3 is built from 16 residues. Germline V gives CDR1 LNHDA, CDR2 SQIVND (reference sequence). DNA of the CDR3: TGTGCCAGTAGTAAGACGGGACAGGGGGGCAATCAGCCCCAGCATTTT. Protein sequence: CASSKTGQGGNQPQHF. The variable domain in full, completed from reference TRBV19 and TRBJ1-5, reads DGGITQSPKYLFRKEGQNVTLSCEQNLNHDAMYWYRQDPGQGLRLIYYSQIVNDFQKGDIAEGYSVSREKKESFPLTVTSAQKNPTAFYLCASSKTGQGGNQPQHFGDGTRLSIL.

This clonotype appeared a few times. This rearrangement joins TRBV7-2 to TRBJ2-7, with 12 bases identical to TRBD2. The CDR3 covers 18 residues. Germline CDR1 is SGHTA and CDR2 is FQGNSA. J gave up 6 bases and V 5 bases, and 17 bases lay outside the gene matches. The CDR3 spells CASSVSLAGGPLGPEQYF. CDR3 in DNA: TGTGCCAGCAGCGTATCTCTAGCGGGAGGGCCTTTGGGTCCCGAGCAGTACTTC.

This clonotype was observed a handful of times. The chain employs TRBV27 and TRBJ1-2; D is possibly TRBD1 (6 bases). This CDR3 contains 12 residues. Germline CDR1 and CDR2: MNHEY and SMNVEV (reference sequence). V was shortened by 6 bases and J by 8 bases, with 13 bases between the two germline ends. CDR3 bases: TGTGCCAGCAGCACAGGGAGGCGAGGCTACACCTTC. Protein sequence: CASSTGRRGYTF.

This clonotype was seen once. V gene TRBV7-9 combines with J gene TRBJ1-6; D remains unclear. Germline V CDR1 and CDR2: SEHNR, FQNEAQ (reference sequence). The CDR3 runs to 12 residues. V gave up 5 bases and J gave up 10 bases, with 9 bases separating them. Here the CDR3 reads CASSPPGSPLHF. CDR3 DNA: TGTGCCAGCAGCCCCCCAGGATCACCCCTCCACTTT.

The genes are TRBV25-1 and TRBJ1-2; D ambiguous. Germline CDR1 reads MGHDK; CDR2 reads SYGVNS. CDR3 length: 14 amino acids. The V gene lost 4 bases and the J gene lost 8 bases, with 17 bases spanning the gap. The CDR3, as DNA: TGTGCCAGCAGTGTAAGTGGATCTAACGGGGGCTACACCTTC. It yields the protein CASSVSGSNGGYTF.

This clonotype was observed a few times. The chain joins TRBV20-1 to TRBJ1-2; D may be TRBD1 (5 bases). Germline assignment: CDR1 DFQATT and CDR2 SNEGSKA (reference sequence). The V and J ends lost 1 base and 7 bases respectively, with 13 bases between them. This CDR3 has 13 residues. This CDR3 is CSARAGPGLGYTF. In DNA form, the CDR3 reads TGCAGTGCTAGAGCGGGACCGGGGCTTGGCTACACCTTC.

The CDR3 here is CASSLEVRDGYTF. The CDR3 nucleotides are TGTGCCAGCAGCTTAGAAGTTAGGGACGGCTACACCTTC. The chain employs TRBV7-9 and TRBJ1-2; D is possibly TRBD1 (5 bases). The length of the CDR3 is 13 residues. With 1 base removed from V and 8 bases from J, the gap between germline ends came to 11 bases. Germline CDR1 SEHNR, CDR2 FQNEAQ (reference sequence).

V usage is TRBV2 and J usage is TRBJ1-2; 7 positions match TRBD1. Germline values: CDR1 SNHLY, CDR2 FYNNEI. CDR3 length: 14 residues. V dropped 4 bases and J dropped 3; count of bases not matched to a gene: 5. CDR3 in amino acids: CASSVKGADYGYTF. CDR3 DNA: TGTGCCAGCAGTGTTAAGGGGGCGGACTATGGCTACACCTTC. Full variable domain (outside the CDR3, taken from reference TRBV2 and TRBJ1-2): EPEVTQTPSHQVTQMGQEVILRCVPISNHLYFYWYRQILGQKVEFLVSFYNNEISEKSEIFDDQFSVERPDGSNFTLKIRSTKLEDSAMYFCASSVKGADYGYTFGSGTRLTVV.

In DNA, the CDR3 is TGTGCCAGTAGGAATGTGGCTGAAGCTTTCTTT. It yields the protein CASRNVAEAFF. This chain links TRBV19 with TRBJ1-1; no definite D call. The CDR3 runs 11 residues. Trimming shortened V by 6 bases and J by 6 bases, and 8 bases separated the two germline ends. The germline CDR1 and CDR2 sequences are LNHDA and SQIVND (reference sequence).